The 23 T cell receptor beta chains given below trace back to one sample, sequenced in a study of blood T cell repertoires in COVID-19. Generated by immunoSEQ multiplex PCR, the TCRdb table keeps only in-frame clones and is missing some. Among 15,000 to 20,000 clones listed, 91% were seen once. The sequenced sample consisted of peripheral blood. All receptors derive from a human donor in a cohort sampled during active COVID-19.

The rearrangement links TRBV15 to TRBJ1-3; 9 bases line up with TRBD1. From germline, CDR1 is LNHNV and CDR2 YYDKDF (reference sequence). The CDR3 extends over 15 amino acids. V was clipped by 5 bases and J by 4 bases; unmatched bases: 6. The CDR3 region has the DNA TGTGCCACCAGCCAGGGACAGGGCCCCGGAAACACCATATATTTT. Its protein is CATSQGQGPGNTIYF.

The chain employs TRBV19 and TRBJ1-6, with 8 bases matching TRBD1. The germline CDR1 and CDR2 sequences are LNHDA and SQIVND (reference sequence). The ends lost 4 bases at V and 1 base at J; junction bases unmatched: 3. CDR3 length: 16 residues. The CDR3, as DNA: TGTGCCAGTAGTAGAAGGACAGGGTCCTATAATTCACCCCTCCACTTT. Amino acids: CASSRRTGSYNSPLHF.

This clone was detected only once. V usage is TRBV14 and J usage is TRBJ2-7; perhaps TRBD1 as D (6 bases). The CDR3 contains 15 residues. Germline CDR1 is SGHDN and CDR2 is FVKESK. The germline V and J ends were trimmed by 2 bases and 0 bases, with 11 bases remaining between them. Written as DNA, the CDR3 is TGTGCCAGCAGCCAACCCGACAGGAGCTCCTACGAGCAGTACTTC. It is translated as CASSQPDRSSYEQYF.

The CDR3 spells CASSDKAGGRNEQYF. The CDR3 nucleotides are TGTGCCAGCAGCGACAAGGCGGGGGGGCGGAACGAGCAGTACTTC. V and J are TRBV6-5 and TRBJ2-7; 9 bases line up with TRBD2. CDR3 length: 15 residues. Trimming cost V 6 bases and J 5 bases; bases outside gene matches: 11. CDR1 is MNHEY, CDR2 SVGAGI, per germline.

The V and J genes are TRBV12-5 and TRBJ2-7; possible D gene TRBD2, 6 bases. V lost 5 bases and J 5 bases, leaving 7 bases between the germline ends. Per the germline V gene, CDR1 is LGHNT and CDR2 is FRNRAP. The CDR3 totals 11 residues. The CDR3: CASGGGNEQYF. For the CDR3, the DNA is TGTGCTAGTGGTGGGGGGAACGAGCAGTACTTC.

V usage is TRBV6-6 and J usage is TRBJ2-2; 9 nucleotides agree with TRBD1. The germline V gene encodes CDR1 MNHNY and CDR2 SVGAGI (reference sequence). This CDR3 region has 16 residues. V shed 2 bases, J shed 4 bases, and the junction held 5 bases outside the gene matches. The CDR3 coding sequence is TGTGCCAGCAGTTACACTACAGGGGGCGGCACCGGGGAGCTGTTTTTT. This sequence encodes CASSYTTGGGTGELFF.

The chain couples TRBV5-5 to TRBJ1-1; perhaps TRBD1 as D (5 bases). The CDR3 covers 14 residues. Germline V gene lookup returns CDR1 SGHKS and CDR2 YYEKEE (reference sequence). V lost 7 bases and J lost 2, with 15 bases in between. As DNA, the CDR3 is TGTGCCAGCTCCTTCTCGGGGGGTAACACTGAAGCTTTCTTT. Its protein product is CASSFSGGNTEAFF.

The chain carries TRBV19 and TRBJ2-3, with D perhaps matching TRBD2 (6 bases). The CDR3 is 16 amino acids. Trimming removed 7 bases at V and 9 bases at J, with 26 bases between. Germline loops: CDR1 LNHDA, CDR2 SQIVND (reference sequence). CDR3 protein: CASNTVAAGLRGTQYF. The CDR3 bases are TGTGCCAGTAACACAGTAGCGGCCGGCCTTAGGGGAACGCAGTATTTT.

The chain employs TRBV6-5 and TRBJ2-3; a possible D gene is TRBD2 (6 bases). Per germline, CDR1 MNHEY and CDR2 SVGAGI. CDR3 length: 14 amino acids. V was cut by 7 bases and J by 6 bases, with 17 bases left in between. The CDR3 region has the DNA TGTGCCAGCAAATCGGTCGGGGGAGGTGATACGCAGTATTTT. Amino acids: CASKSVGGGDTQYF.

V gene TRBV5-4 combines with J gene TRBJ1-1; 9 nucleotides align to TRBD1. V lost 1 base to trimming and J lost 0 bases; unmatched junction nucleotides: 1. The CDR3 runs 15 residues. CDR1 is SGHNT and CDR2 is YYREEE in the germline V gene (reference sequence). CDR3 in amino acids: CASSLRTGVNTEAFF. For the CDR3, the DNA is TGTGCCAGCAGCTTGAGGACAGGGGTGAACACTGAAGCTTTCTTT.

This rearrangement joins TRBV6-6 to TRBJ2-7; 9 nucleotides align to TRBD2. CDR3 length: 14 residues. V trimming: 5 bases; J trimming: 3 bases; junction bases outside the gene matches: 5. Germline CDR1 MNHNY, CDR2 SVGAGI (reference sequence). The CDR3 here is CASSPGLAYYEQYF. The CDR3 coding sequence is TGTGCCAGCAGTCCGGGACTAGCATACTACGAGCAGTACTTC.

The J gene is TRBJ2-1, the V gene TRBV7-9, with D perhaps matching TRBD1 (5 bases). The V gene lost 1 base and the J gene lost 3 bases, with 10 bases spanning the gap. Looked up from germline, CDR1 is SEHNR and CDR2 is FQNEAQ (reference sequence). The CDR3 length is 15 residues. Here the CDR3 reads CASSLVGANYNEQFF. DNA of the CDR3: TGTGCCAGCAGCTTAGTTGGGGCCAACTACAATGAGCAGTTCTTC.

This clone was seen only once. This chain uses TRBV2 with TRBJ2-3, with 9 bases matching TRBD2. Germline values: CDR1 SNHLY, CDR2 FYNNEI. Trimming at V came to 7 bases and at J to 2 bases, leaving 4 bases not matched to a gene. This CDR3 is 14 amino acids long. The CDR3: CASKAGGYTDTQYF. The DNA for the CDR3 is TGTGCCAGCAAGGCGGGGGGGTACACAGATACGCAGTATTTT.

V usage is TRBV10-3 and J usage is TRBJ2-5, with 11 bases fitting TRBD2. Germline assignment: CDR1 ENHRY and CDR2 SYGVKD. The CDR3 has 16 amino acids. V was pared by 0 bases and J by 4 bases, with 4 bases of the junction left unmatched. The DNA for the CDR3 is TGTGCCATCAGTGAGTCTACTAGCGGGAGTATAGAGACCCAGTACTTC. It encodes CAISESTSGSIETQYF.

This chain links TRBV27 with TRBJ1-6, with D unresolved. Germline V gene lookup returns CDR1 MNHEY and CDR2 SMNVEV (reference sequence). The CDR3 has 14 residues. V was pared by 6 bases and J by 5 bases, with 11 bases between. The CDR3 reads CASSPTADNSPLHF. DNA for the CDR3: TGTGCCAGCAGCCCTACAGCCGATAATTCACCCCTCCACTTT.

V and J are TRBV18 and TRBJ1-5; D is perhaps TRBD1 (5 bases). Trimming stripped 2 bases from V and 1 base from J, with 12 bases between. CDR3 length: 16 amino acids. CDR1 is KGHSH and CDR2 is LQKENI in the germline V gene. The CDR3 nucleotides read TGTGCCAGCTCACCAGCAGGGCCCGGGAGCAATCAGCCCCAGCATTTT. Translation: CASSPAGPGSNQPQHF.

The CDR3 here is CATTIRRVYSYEQYF. The CDR3 DNA is TGTGCCACCACCATAAGGCGGGTCTACTCCTACGAGCAGTACTTC. The chain employs TRBV7-8 and TRBJ2-7; tentative D call: TRBD2 (5 bases). The CDR3 is 15 residues long. V was pared by 10 bases and J by 0 bases, with 19 bases between. The germline V gene encodes CDR1 SGHVS and CDR2 FQNEAQ.

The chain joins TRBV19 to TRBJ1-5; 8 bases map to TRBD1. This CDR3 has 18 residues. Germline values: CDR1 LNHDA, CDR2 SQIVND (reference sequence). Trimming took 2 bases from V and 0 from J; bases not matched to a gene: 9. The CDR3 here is CASSIWAGGATSNQPQHF. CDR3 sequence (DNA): TGTGCCAGTAGTATATGGGCAGGGGGCGCAACTAGCAATCAGCCCCAGCATTTT.

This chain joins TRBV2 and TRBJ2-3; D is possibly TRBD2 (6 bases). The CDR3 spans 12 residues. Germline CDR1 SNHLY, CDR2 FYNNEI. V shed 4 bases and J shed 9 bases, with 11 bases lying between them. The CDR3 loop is CASSASVMTQYF. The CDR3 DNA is TGTGCCAGCAGTGCTAGCGTTATGACGCAGTATTTT.

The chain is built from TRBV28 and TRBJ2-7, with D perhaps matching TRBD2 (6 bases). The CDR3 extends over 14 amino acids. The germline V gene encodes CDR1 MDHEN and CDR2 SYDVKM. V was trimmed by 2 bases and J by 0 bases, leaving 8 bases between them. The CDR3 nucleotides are TGTGCCAGCAGTTTAAGGAGGGTCTCCTACGAGCAGTACTTC. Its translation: CASSLRRVSYEQYF.

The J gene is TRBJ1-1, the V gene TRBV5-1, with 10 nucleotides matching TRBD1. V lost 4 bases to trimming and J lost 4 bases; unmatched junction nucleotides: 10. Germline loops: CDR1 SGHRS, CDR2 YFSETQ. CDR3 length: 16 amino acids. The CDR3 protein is CASSLTRGQGSTEAFF. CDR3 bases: TGCGCCAGCAGCCTCACAAGGGGACAGGGGTCCACTGAAGCTTTCTTT.

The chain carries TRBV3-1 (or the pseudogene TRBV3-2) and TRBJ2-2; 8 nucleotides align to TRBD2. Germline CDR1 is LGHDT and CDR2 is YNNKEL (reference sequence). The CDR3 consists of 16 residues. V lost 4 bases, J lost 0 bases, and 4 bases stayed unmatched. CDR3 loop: CASSRVAGSNTGELFF. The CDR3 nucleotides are TGTGCCAGCAGCCGAGTAGCGGGATCGAACACCGGGGAGCTGTTTTTT.

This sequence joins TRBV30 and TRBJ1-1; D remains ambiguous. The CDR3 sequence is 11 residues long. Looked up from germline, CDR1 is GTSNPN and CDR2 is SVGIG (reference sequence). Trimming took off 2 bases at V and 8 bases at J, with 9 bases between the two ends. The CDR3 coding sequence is TGTGCCTGGAGTCCTACTCGGGAAGCTTTCTTT. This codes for CAWSPTREAFF.